A single sample gave rise to the 21 T cell receptor beta chains below, sequenced in a study of shared clonotypes between healthy human individuals. Cells designated naive CD8 were CD45RO-negative and were positively selected for CCR7, with terminally differentiated effector memory CD45RA+ cells excluded. TCRdb's copy holds only in-frame clones and misses some; the assay was immunoSEQ multiplex PCR. The data show roughly 890,000 clones, with 80% to 95% seen just once and nearly 25% held by the top ten. Sequences were obtained from naive CD8+ T cells sorted from blood. The receptors shown here come from a young man in good health.

This chain uses TRBV11-2 with TRBJ2-7, with TRBD1 matching over 9 bases. V shed 4 bases, J shed 5 bases, and the junction held 9 bases outside the gene matches. The germline CDR1 and CDR2 sequences are SGHAT and FQNNGV. The CDR3 spans 15 residues. The CDR3 loop reads CASSYRDRVRDEQYF. CDR3 DNA sequence: TGTGCCAGCAGCTACCGGGACAGGGTAAGGGACGAGCAGTACTTC.

A remark on this clone: Other DNA variants within this sample encode the same CDR3. This rearrangement joins TRBV18 to TRBJ2-7; TRBD1 matches at 9 bases. Germline loops: CDR1 KGHSH, CDR2 LQKENI. The junction had 0 bases not matched to a gene; V was cut back by 2 bases and J by 4 bases. This CDR3 is built from 13 residues. As DNA, the CDR3 is TGTGCCAGCTCACCAGGGACAGGGTACGAGCAGTACTTC. Encoded protein: CASSPGTGYEQYF. The variable domain in full, completed from reference TRBV18 and TRBJ2-7, reads NAGVMQNPRHLVRRRGQEARLRCSPMKGHSHVYWYRQLPEEGLKFMVYLQKENIIDESGMPKERFSAEFPKEGPSILRIQQVVRGDSAAYFCASSPGTGYEQYFGPGTRLTVT.

The chain employs TRBV21-1 and TRBJ2-1. TRBV21-1 constitutes a pseudogene. The CDR3 totals 12 residues. The CDR3, as DNA: TGTGCCAGCAGAAAAATCTACAATGAGCAGTTCTTC. It codes for CASRKIYNEQFF.

This clone was picked up one time. The chain uses TRBV4-3 and TRBJ1-1, with 12 bases lining up with TRBD1. Trimming removed 0 bases from V and 3 bases from J; junction bases left unmatched: 11. The CDR3 runs to 19 residues. CDR1 is LGHNA and CDR2 is YSLEER in the germline V gene. The chain's CDR3 is CASSQDVRRDRGHDTEAFF. In DNA form, the CDR3 reads TGCGCCAGCAGCCAAGATGTGAGGCGGGACAGGGGGCATGACACTGAAGCTTTCTTT.

A single count supports this clone. The chain is built from TRBV5-1 and TRBJ2-7, with 12 bases identical to TRBD2. The CDR3 spans 16 residues. V shed 0 bases, J shed 5 bases, and the junction held 6 bases outside the gene matches. Germline V lookup: CDR1 SGHRS, CDR2 YFSETQ. CDR3 bases: TGCGCCAGCAGCTTGGCGGGACTAGCGGGTCCCAACGAGCAGTACTTC. Its protein is CASSLAGLAGPNEQYF.

The chain's CDR3 is CAIGGVSYEQYF. The CDR3 DNA sequence: TGTGCCATCGGGGGGGTCTCCTACGAGCAGTACTTC. This chain connects TRBV10-3 to TRBJ2-7, with TRBD2 matching over 7 bases. The CDR3 has 12 amino acids. Per the germline V gene, CDR1 is ENHRY and CDR2 is SYGVKD. Unmatched junction bases numbered 1, after V lost 8 bases and J lost 0 bases.

This clone was counted a few times. Other DNA sequences of this sample code for an identical CDR3. The rearrangement links TRBV27 to TRBJ2-3; D is uncertain. In germline, CDR1 is MNHEY, CDR2 SMNVEV (reference sequence). V was clipped by 2 bases and J by 4 bases, with 4 bases between them. This CDR3 spans 12 amino acids. The CDR3: CASSLRSDTQYF. The CDR3 DNA follows: TGTGCCAGCAGTTTAAGGTCAGATACGCAGTATTTT.

This sequence joins TRBV27 and TRBJ1-5; TRBD1 might be the D (5 bases). CDR1 and CDR2 (germline): MNHEY, SMNVEV (reference sequence). With 8 bases removed from V and 5 bases from J, the gap between germline ends came to 19 bases. The CDR3 loop spans 15 amino acids. CDR3 coding DNA: TGTGCCAGCGGGGGGGGAGGCCGAAGGGATCAGCCCCAGCATTTT. Translating it yields CASGGGGRRDQPQHF.

This clone has only one observation. V gene TRBV9 combines with J gene TRBJ2-1; D unclear. CDR3 length equals 14 residues. With 4 bases removed from V and 8 bases from J, the gap between germline ends came to 16 bases. Germline CDR1 is SGDLS and CDR2 is YYNGEE. CDR3 protein: CASSPSGNMDEQFF. Here the CDR3 DNA reads TGTGCCAGCAGCCCATCAGGTAATATGGATGAGCAGTTCTTC.

The chain links TRBV7-9 to TRBJ2-3, with D perhaps TRBD2 (6 bases). The CDR3 spans 14 residues. Germline V gene data show CDR1 as SEHNR and CDR2 as FQNEAQ (reference sequence). The germline V and J ends were trimmed by 5 bases and 6 bases, with 15 bases remaining between them. CDR3 sequence reads: CASSRNSGGDTQYF. The CDR3 region has the DNA TGTGCCAGCAGCCGGAATTCTGGGGGGGATACGCAGTATTTT.

V gene TRBV7-6 combines with J gene TRBJ1-1, with a tentative D call TRBD1 (5 bases). Germline CDR1 is SGHVS and CDR2 is FNYEAQ. The ends were cut back, 5 bases at V and 0 bases at J, with 10 bases in the middle. CDR3 length: 14 residues. The CDR3 spells CASSGADMNTEAFF. CDR3 coding DNA: TGTGCCAGCAGCGGGGCGGACATGAACACTGAAGCTTTCTTT. Combining the CDR3 with reference TRBV7-6 and TRBJ1-1 gives the whole variable domain GAGVSQSPRYKVTKRGQDVALRCDPISGHVSLYWYRQALGQGPEFLTYFNYEAQQDKSGLPNDRFSAERPEGSISTLTIQRTEQRDSAMYRCASSGADMNTEAFFGQGTRLTVV.

The V and J genes are TRBV19 and TRBJ1-1, with D possibly being TRBD1 (5 bases). The CDR3 loop spans 13 amino acids. V gave up 7 bases and J gave up 4 bases, with 13 bases separating them. In germline, CDR1 is LNHDA, CDR2 SQIVND (reference sequence). As DNA, the CDR3 is TGTGCCAGTAAATCGGGGGGAGGCACTGAAGCTTTCTTT. Translated, it gives CASKSGGGTEAFF.

The J gene is TRBJ2-3, the V gene TRBV11-2, with 7 bases aligning to TRBD2. Germline V CDR1 and CDR2: SGHAT, FQNNGV. J lost 7 bases, V lost 0 bases, and 7 bases had no gene match. The CDR3 extends over 15 amino acids. The CDR3 DNA reads TGTGCCAGCAGCTTAGAGGGGGGAGGGTATAATACGCAGTATTTT. Encoded protein: CASSLEGGGYNTQYF.

This chain links TRBV27 with TRBJ2-1; 8 bases map to TRBD2. The junction had 7 bases not matched to a gene; V was cut back by 3 bases and J by 6 bases. Germline assignment: CDR1 MNHEY and CDR2 SMNVEV (reference sequence). The length of the CDR3 is 15 residues. CDR3 nucleotides: TGTGCCAGCAGTTTGACTAGCGTCCCCCTCAATGAGCAGTTCTTC. Its translation is CASSLTSVPLNEQFF.

This clone is a singleton in its sample. The rearrangement joins TRBV6-5 to TRBJ2-1; 12 nucleotides align to TRBD2. The CDR3 has 15 residues. CDR1 is MNHEY and CDR2 is SVGAGI in the germline V gene. The ends lost 2 bases at V and 7 bases at J; junction bases unmatched: 3. This chain's CDR3 is CASSYTLAGGNEQFF. The DNA of the CDR3 is TGTGCCAGCAGTTACACACTAGCGGGAGGAAATGAGCAGTTCTTC.

This clone was seen a handful of times. The chain couples TRBV7-9 to TRBJ2-7, with TRBD1 matching 8 bases. V gave up 8 bases and J gave up 6 bases; unmatched junction bases: 6. CDR1 and CDR2 (germline): SEHNR, FQNEAQ (reference sequence). CDR3 length: 12 amino acids. Here the CDR3 DNA reads TGTGCCAGCTTGGGACAGGACAGCGAGCAGTACTTC. The encoded protein is CASLGQDSEQYF.

V usage is TRBV21-1 and J usage is TRBJ1-2. TRBV21-1 has pseudogene status. The CDR3 contains 12 residues. The CDR3 here is CASIQGRYGYTF. The CDR3 DNA reads TGTGCCAGCATACAAGGACGCTATGGCTACACCTTC.

The genes are TRBV30 and TRBJ2-1; unclear D gene. The V gene lost 2 bases and the J gene lost 1 base, with 3 bases spanning the gap. In germline, CDR1 is GTSNPN, CDR2 SVGIG (reference sequence). CDR3 size: 12 residues. CDR3 nucleotide sequence: TGTGCCTGGAGTCAGTCCTACAATGAGCAGTTCTTC. It yields the protein CAWSQSYNEQFF.

The chain is built from TRBV2 and TRBJ1-2, with 8 nucleotides matching TRBD1. Germline V gene data show CDR1 as SNHLY and CDR2 as FYNNEI. The V and J ends lost 5 bases and 7 bases, in that order; junction bases with no gene match: 9. This CDR3 comprises 14 residues. CDR3 protein: CASSPGQGLFGYTF. Written as DNA, the CDR3 is TGTGCCAGCAGTCCCGGACAGGGACTATTTGGCTACACCTTC.

The CDR3 region is CSARERGEQYF. CDR3 nucleotides: TGCAGTGCTAGAGAAAGAGGCGAGCAGTACTTC. The chain recombines TRBV20-1 with TRBJ2-7; D gene unclear. The CDR3 runs 11 residues. V was shortened by 0 bases and J by 6 bases, with 6 bases between the two germline ends. Germline assignment: CDR1 DFQATT and CDR2 SNEGSKA (reference sequence).

The chain employs TRBV6-6 and TRBJ1-4; D unclear. The germline V gene has CDR1 MNHNY and CDR2 SVGAGI (reference sequence). The ends were cut back, 2 bases at V and 0 bases at J, with 7 bases in the middle. The CDR3 runs 15 residues. In DNA, the CDR3 is TGTGCCAGCAGTTACCAACGGGCAACTAATGAAAAACTGTTTTTT. This encodes CASSYQRATNEKLFF.